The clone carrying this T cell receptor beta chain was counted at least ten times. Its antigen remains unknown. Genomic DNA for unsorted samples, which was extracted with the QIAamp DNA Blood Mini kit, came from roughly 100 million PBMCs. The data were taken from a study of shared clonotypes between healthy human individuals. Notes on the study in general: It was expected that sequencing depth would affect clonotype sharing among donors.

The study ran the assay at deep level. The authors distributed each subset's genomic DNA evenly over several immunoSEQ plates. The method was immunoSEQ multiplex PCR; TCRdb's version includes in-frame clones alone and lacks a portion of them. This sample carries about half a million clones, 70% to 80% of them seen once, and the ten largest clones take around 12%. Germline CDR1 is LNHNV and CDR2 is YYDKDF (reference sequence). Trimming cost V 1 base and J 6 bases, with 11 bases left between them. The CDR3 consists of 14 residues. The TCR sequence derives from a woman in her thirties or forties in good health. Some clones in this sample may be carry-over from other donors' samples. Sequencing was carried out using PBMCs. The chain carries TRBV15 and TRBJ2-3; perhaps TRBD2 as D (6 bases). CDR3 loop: CATSRVGGSDTQYF. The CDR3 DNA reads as TGTGCCACCAGCAGAGTCGGGGGTTCGGATACGCAGTATTTT.